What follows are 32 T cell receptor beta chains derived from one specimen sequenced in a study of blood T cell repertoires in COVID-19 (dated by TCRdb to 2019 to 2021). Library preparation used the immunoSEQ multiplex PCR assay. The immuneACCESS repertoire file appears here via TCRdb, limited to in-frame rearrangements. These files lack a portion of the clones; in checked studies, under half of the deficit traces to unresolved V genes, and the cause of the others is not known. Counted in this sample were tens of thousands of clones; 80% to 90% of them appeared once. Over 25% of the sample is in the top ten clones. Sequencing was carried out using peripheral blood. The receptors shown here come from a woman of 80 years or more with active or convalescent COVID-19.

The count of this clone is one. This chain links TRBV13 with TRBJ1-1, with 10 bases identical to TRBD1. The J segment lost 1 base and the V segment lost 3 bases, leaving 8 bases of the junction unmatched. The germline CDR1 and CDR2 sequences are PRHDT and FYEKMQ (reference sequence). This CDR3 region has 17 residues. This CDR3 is CASSFTGTGVWNTEAFF. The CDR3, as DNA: TGTGCCAGCAGCTTCACCGGGACAGGGGTGTGGAACACTGAAGCTTTCTTT.

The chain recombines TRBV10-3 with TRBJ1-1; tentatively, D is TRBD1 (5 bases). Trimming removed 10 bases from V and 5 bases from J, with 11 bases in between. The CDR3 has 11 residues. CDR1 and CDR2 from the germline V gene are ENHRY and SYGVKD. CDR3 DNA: TGTGCCACCAGGGTCGAGACTGAAGCTTTCTTT. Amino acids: CATRVETEAFF.

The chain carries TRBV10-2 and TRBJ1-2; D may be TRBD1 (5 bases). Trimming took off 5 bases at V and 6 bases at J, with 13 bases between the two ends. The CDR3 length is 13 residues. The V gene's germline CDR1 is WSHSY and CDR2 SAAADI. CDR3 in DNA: TGCGCCAGCAGTTACTCAGGGATGGATGGCTACACCTTC. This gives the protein CASSYSGMDGYTF.

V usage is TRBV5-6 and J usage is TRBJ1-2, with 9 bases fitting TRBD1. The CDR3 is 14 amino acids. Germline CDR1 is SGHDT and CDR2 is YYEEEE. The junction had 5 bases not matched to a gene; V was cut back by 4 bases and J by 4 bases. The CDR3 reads CASSPLTGGYGYTF. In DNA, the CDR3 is TGTGCCAGCAGCCCCTTGACAGGGGGCTATGGCTACACCTTC.

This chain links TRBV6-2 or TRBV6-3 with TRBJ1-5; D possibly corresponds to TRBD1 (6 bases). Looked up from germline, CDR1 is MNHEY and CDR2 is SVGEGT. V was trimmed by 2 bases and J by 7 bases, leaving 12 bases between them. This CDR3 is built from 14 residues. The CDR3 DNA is TGTGCCAGCAGTTACCGGGACACCAAGCAGCCCCAGCATTTT. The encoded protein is CASSYRDTKQPQHF.

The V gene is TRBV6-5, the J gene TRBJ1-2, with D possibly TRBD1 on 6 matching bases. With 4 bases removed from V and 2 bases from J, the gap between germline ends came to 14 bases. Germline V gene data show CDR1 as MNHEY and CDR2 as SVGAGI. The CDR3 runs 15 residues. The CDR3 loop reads CASSSLITGNYGYTF. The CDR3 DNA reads TGTGCCAGCAGTTCCTTGATCACAGGGAACTATGGCTACACCTTC.

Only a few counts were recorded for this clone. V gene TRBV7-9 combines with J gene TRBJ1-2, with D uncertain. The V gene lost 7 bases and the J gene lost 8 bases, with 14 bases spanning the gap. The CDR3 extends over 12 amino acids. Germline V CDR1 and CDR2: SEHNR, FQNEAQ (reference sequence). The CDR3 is CASTETPRGYTF. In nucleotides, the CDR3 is TGTGCCAGCACCGAAACGCCCCGGGGCTACACCTTC.

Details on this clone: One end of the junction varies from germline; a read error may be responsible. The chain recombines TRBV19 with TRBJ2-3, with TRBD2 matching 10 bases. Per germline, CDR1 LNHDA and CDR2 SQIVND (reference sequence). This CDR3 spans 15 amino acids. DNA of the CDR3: TGTGCCAGTAGAATAGCGGGGGGTCCGTCAGATACGCAGTATTTT. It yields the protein CASRIAGGPSDTQYF.

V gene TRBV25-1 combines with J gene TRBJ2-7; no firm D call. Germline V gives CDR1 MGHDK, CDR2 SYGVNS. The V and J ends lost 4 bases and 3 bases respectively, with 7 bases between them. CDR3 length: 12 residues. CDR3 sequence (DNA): TGTGCCAGCAGTGCAACTCACTACGAGCAGTACTTC. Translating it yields CASSATHYEQYF.

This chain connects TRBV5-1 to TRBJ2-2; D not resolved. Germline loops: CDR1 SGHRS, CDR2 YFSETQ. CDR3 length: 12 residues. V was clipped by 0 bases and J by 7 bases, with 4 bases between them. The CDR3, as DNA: TGCGCCAGCAGCTTGGACTACGGGGAGCTGTTTTTT. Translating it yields CASSLDYGELFF.

The DNA of the CDR3 is TGTGCCAGCAGTAGGGACAGTAATCAGCCCCAGCATTTT. Encoded protein: CASSRDSNQPQHF. J is TRBJ1-5 and V is TRBV28; 7 bases are shared with TRBD1. The CDR3 has 13 amino acids. Trimming at V came to 5 bases and at J to 4 bases, leaving 2 bases not matched to a gene. Germline V lookup: CDR1 MDHEN, CDR2 SYDVKM.

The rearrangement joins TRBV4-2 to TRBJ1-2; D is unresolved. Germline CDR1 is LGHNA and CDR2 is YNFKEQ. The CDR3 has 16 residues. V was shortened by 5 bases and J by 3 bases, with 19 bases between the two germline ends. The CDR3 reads CASSLRLGFGDYGYTF. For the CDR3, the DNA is TGTGCCAGCAGCTTACGGCTAGGGTTCGGGGACTATGGCTACACCTTC.

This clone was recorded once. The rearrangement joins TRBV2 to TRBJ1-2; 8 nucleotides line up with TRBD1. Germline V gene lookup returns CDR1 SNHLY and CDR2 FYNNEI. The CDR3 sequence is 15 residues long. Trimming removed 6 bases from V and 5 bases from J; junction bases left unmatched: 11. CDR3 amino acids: CASRGQVSSGYGYTF. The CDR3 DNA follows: TGTGCCAGCAGGGGACAGGTTTCCTCAGGATATGGCTACACCTTC. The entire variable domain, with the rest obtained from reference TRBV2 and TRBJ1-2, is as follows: EPEVTQTPSHQVTQMGQEVILRCVPISNHLYFYWYRQILGQKVEFLVSFYNNEISEKSEIFDDQFSVERPDGSNFTLKIRSTKLEDSAMYFCASRGQVSSGYGYTFGSGTRLTVV.

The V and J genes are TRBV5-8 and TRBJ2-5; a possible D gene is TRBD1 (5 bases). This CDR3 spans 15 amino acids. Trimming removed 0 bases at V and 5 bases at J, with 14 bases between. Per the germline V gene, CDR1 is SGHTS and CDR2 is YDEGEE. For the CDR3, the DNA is TGTGCCAGCAGCTTGGCCGGTGGCGCAGGGGAGACCCAGTACTTC. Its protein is CASSLAGGAGETQYF.

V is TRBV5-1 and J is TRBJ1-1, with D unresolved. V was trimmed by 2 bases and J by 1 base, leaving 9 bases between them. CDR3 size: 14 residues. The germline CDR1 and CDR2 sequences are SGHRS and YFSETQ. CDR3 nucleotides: TGCGCCAGCAGCTTCTTTAGTAGGAACACTGAAGCTTTCTTT. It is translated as CASSFFSRNTEAFF.

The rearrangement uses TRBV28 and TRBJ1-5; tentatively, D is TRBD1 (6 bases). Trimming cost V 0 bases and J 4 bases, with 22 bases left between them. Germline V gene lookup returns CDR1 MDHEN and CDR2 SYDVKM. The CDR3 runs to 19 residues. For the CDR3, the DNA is TGTGCCAGCAGTTTATGGAACAGGGTAGCAGATCTAGGTAATCAGCCCCAGCATTTT. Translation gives CASSLWNRVADLGNQPQHF.

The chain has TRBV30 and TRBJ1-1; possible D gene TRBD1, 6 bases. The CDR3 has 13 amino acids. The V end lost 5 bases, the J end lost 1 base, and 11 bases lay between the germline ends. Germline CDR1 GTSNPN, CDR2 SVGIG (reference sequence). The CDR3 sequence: CAWEGHWNTEAFF. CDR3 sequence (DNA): TGTGCCTGGGAGGGACACTGGAACACTGAAGCTTTCTTT.

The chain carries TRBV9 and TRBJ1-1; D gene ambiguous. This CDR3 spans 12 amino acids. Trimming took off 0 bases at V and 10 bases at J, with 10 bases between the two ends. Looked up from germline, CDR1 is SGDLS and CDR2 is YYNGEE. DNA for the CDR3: TGTGCCAGCAGCGTAGAGGAGGGCGCAGCTTTCTTT. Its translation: CASSVEEGAAFF.

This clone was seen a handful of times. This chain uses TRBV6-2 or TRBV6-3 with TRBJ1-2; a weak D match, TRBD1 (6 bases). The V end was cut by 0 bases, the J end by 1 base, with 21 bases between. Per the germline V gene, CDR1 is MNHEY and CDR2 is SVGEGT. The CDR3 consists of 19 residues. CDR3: CASSYSQGHSDRGNYGYTF. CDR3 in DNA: TGTGCCAGCAGTTACTCGCAGGGGCATTCGGATCGGGGTAACTATGGCTACACCTTC.

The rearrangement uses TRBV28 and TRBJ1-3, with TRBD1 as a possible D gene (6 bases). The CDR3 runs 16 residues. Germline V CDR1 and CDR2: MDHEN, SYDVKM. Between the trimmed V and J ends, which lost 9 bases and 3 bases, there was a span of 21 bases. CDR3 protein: CASNVAGTISGNTIYF. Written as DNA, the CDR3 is TGTGCCAGTAACGTCGCAGGGACAATAAGTGGAAACACCATATATTTT.

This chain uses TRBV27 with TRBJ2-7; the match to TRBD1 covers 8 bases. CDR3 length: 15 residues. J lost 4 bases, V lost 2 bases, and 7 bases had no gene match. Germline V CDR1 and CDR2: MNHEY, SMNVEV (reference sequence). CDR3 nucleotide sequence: TGTGCCAGCAGTTTAGCGAGGACAGGGAATTACGAGCAGTACTTC. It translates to CASSLARTGNYEQYF.

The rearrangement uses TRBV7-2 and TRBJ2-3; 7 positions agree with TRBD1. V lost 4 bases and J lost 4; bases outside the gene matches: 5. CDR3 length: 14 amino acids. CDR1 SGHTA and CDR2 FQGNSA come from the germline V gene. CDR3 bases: TGTGCCAGCAGCTCCCTAGGGGGCGCAGATACGCAGTATTTT. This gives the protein CASSSLGGADTQYF. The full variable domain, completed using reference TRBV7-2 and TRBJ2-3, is GAGVSQSPSNKVTEKGKDVELRCDPISGHTALYWYRQSLGQGLEFLIYFQGNSAPDKSGLPSDRFSAERTGGSVSTLTIQRTQQEDSAVYLCASSSLGGADTQYFGPGTRLTVL.

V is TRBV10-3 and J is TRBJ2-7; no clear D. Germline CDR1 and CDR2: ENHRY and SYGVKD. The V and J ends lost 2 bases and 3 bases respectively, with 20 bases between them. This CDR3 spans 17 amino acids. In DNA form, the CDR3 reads TGTGCCATCAGTGAGCCCGGGTCGGCCGGAAACATCTACGAGCAGTACTTC. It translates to CAISEPGSAGNIYEQYF.

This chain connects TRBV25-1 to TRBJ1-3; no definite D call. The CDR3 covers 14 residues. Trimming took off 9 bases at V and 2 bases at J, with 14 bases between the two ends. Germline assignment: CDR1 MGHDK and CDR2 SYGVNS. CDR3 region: CASGEVATGNTIYF. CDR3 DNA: TGTGCCAGTGGCGAGGTCGCAACTGGAAACACCATATATTTT.

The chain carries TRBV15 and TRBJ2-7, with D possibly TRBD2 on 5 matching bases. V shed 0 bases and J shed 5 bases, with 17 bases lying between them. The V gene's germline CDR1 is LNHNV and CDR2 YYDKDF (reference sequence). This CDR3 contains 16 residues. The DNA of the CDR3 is TGTGCCACCAGCAGAGACCGAGGGCGTATGCCGGACGAGCAGTACTTC. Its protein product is CATSRDRGRMPDEQYF.

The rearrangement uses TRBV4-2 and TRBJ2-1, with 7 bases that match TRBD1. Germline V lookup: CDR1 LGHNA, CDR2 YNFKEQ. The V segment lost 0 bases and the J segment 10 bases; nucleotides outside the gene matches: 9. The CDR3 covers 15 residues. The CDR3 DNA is TGTGCCAGCAGCCAAGAGGGCAGGGGGTCGCGGGAGCAGTTCTTC. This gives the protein CASSQEGRGSREQFF.

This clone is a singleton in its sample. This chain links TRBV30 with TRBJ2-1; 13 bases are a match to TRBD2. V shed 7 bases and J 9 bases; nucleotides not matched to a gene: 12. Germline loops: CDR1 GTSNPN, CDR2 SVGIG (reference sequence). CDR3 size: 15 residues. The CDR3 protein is CAYQKLAGGPGEQFF. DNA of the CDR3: TGTGCCTACCAAAAACTAGCGGGGGGGCCGGGTGAGCAGTTCTTC.

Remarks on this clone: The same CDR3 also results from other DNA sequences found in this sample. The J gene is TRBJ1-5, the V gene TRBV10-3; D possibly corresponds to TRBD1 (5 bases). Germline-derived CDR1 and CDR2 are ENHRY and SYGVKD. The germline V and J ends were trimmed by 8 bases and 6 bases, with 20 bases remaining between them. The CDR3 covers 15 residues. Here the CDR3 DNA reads TGTGCCATCGGGGGGGACCGGGGCGGGGTTCAGCCCCAGCATTTT. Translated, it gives CAIGGDRGGVQPQHF.

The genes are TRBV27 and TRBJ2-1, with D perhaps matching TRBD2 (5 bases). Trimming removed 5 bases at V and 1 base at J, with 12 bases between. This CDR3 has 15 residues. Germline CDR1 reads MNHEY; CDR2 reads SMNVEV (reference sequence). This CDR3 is CASSMDFQSYNEQFF. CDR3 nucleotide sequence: TGTGCCAGCAGTATGGACTTTCAGTCCTACAATGAGCAGTTCTTC.

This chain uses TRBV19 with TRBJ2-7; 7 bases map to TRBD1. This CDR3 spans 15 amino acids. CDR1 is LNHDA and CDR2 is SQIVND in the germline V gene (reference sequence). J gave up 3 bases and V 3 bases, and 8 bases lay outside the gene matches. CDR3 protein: CASSISGTASYEQYF. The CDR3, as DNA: TGTGCCAGTAGTATTTCAGGGACAGCGAGCTACGAGCAGTACTTC.

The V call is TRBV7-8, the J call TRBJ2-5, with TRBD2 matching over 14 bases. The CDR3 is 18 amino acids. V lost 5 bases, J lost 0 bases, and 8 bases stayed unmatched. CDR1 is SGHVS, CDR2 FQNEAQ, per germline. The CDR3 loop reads CASSLGTSGGPYQETQYF. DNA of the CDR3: TGTGCCAGCAGCCTCGGGACTAGCGGGGGACCCTACCAAGAGACCCAGTACTTC.

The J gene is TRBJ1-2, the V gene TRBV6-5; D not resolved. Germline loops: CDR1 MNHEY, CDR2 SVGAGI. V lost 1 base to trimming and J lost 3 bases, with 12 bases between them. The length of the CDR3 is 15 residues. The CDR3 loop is CASSYFRLNHYGYTF. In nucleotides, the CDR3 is TGTGCCAGCAGTTACTTCAGACTGAACCACTATGGCTACACCTTC.